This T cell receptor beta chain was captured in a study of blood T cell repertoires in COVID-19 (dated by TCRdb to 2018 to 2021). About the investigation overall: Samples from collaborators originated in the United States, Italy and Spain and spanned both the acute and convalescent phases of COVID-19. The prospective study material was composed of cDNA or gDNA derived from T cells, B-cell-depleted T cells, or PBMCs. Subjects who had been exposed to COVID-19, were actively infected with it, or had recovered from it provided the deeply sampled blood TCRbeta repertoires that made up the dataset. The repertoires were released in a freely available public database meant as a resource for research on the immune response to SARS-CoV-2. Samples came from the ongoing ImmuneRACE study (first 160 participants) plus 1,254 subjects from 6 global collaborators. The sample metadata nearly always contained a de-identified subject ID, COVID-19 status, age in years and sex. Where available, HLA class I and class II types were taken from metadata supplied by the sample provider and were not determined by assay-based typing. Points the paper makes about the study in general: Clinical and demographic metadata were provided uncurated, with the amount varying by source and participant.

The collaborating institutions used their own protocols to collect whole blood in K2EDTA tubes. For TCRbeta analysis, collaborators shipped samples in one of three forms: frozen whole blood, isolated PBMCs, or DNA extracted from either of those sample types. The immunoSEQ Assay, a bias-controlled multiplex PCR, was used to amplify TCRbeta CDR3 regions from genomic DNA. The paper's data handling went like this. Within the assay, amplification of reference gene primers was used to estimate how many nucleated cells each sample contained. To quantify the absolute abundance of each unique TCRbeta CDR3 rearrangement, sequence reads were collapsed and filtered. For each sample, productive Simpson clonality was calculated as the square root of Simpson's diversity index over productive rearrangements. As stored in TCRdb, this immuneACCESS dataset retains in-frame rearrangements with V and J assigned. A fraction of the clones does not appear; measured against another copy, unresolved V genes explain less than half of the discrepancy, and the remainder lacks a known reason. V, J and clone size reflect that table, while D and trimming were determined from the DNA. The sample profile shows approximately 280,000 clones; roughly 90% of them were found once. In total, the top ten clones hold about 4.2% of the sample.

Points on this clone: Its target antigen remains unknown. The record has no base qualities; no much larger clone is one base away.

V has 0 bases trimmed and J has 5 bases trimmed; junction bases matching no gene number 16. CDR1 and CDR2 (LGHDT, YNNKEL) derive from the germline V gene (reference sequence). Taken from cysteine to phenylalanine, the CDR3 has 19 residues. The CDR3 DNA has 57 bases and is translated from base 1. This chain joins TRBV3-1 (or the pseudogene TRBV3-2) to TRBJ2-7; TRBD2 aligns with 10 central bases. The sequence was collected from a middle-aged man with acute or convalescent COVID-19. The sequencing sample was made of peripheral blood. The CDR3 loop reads CASSQDGFGPSGSYHEQYF. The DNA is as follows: TGTGCCAGCAGCCAAGATGGTTTTGGCCCTAGCGGGAGCTACCACGAGCAGTACTTC.